This passage covers 21 T cell receptor beta chains from one sample sequenced in a study of HIV-infected patients and healthy controls. Antiretroviral therapy had run roughly three months, about 14 weeks, before follow-up blood collection. All unsorted peripheral T cells were captured because whole blood was used without fractionation. Alpha and beta constant-region primers primed reverse transcription of around 500 ng RNA. Using multiplexing indices, alpha and beta chain libraries were generated apart by chain-specific third strand synthesis. From the 5' RACE reads, TCRdb called clonotypes with MiXCR, one entry per CDR3 protein. The sample comprises about 7,900 distinct CDR3 sequences, roughly 9.1% of which are singletons, and approximately 12% rests with the top ten. Sequencing was performed on blood, taken during antiretroviral therapy. These receptor sequences come from an adult with HIV infection.

By frequency in the sample, this clonotype is medium-sized. CDR3 in amino acids: CASSRTTSEQFF. The CDR3 nucleotides are TGTGCCAGCAGCCGAACGACCAGTGAGCAGTTCTTC. The V and J genes are TRBV7-6 and TRBJ2-1; D remains ambiguous. The germline V gene has CDR1 SGHVS and CDR2 FNYEAQ. With 5 bases removed from V and 9 bases from J, the gap between germline ends came to 11 bases. The CDR3 runs to 12 residues.

The chain combines TRBV6-2 or TRBV6-3 with TRBJ2-7; D is possibly TRBD1 (6 bases). With 4 bases removed from V and 2 bases from J, the gap between germline ends came to 18 bases. The germline V gene has CDR1 MNHEY and CDR2 SVGEGT. The CDR3 loop spans 16 amino acids. Written as DNA, the CDR3 is TGTGCCAGCAGTTCCCTCGACAGGAACCCCCCCTACGAGCAGTACTTC. Translation gives CASSSLDRNPPYEQYF.

In its sample, this clonotype ranks as medium-sized. The V call is TRBV2, the J call TRBJ2-2; D not certain. V dropped 5 bases and J dropped 6 bases, with 16 bases sitting between them. CDR3 length: 15 residues. Germline V gene lookup returns CDR1 SNHLY and CDR2 FYNNEI. The CDR3 nucleotides are TGTGCCAGCAGTTCCGGTCGGGTCGCGCCCGGGGAGCTGTTTTTT. It codes for CASSSGRVAPGELFF. Drawing the rest from reference TRBV2 and TRBJ2-2, the complete variable domain is EPEVTQTPSHQVTQMGQEVILRCVPISNHLYFYWYRQILGQKVEFLVSFYNNEISEKSEIFDDQFSVERPDGSNFTLKIRSTKLEDSAMYFCASSSGRVAPGELFFGEGSRLTVL.

Judged by abundance, this clonotype is medium-sized (0.01 to 0.1%). The V gene is TRBV2, the J gene TRBJ2-1; 12 bases agree with TRBD2. CDR1 is SNHLY and CDR2 is FYNNEI in the germline V gene. J gave up 7 bases and V 8 bases, and 6 bases lay outside the gene matches. The CDR3 loop spans 14 amino acids. CDR3 DNA sequence: TGTGCCAGCGATGGACTAGCGGGGAGGAATGAGCAGTTCTTC. It is translated as CASDGLAGRNEQFF.

This clonotype is deemed medium-sized. This chain uses TRBV27 with TRBJ2-7; TRBD2 might be the D (5 bases). CDR3 length: 14 residues. The V gene lost 3 bases and the J gene lost 4 bases, with 13 bases spanning the gap. From germline, CDR1 is MNHEY and CDR2 SMNVEV (reference sequence). The CDR3 DNA reads TGTGCCAGCAGTTTCCGGGGAGTTGATTACGAGCAGTACTTC. This gives the protein CASSFRGVDYEQYF.

Many counts were recorded for this clonotype. J is TRBJ2-5 and V is TRBV20-1, with D perhaps given as TRBD1 or TRBD2 (5 bases each). Trimming stripped 5 bases from V and 5 bases from J, with 21 bases between. The CDR3 runs 15 residues. Germline values: CDR1 DFQATT, CDR2 SNEGSKA (reference sequence). This chain's CDR3 is CSALDYRIRGETQYF. The CDR3 nucleotides read TGCAGTGCTCTCGACTACAGGATCCGCGGGGAGACCCAGTACTTC.

By sample share, this clonotype is medium-sized. The chain uses TRBV4-1 and TRBJ1-1, with 7 bases aligning to TRBD1. CDR3 length: 14 amino acids. J gave up 10 bases and V 4 bases, and 12 bases lay outside the gene matches. CDR1 and CDR2 (germline): MGHRA, YSYEKL. The CDR3 DNA follows: TGCGCCAGCAGCCCACTTCCCGACAGGGCTGGAGCTTTCTTT. Its protein is CASSPLPDRAGAFF.

The chain joins TRBV30 to TRBJ1-2, with 8 bases lining up with TRBD1. CDR3 length equals 16 residues. Germline CDR1 GTSNPN, CDR2 SVGIG (reference sequence). V shed 2 bases and J 4 bases; nucleotides not matched to a gene: 12. The DNA of the CDR3 is TGTGCCTGGAGTCCTAACGACAGGGGAAATCTCTATGGCTACACCTTC. Its translation: CAWSPNDRGNLYGYTF.

This clonotype has ten or more counts. The gene calls are TRBV5-5 and TRBJ2-3, with D possibly being TRBD2 (7 bases). The V gene lost 0 bases and the J gene lost 2 bases, with 13 bases spanning the gap. This CDR3 contains 16 residues. CDR1 is SGHKS and CDR2 is YYEKEE in the germline V gene (reference sequence). As DNA, the CDR3 is TGTGCCAGCAGCTTGGGGGGGCTAGCGGCCACAGATACGCAGTATTTT. This gives the protein CASSLGGLAATDTQYF.

This clonotype was detected only a few times. The chain employs TRBV20-1 and TRBJ2-3; 9 positions agree with TRBD2. The V gene's germline CDR1 is DFQATT and CDR2 SNEGSKA (reference sequence). CDR3 length: 16 residues. The trim removed 0 bases at V and 5 bases at J, leaving 9 bases unmatched. The CDR3 DNA reads TGCAGTGCTAGAGATCCTTTAGCGGGGGCGGGAGATACGCAGTATTTT. Translation gives CSARDPLAGAGDTQYF.

The gene calls are TRBV5-4 and TRBJ1-1, with D perhaps TRBD1 (6 bases). The V end lost 2 bases, the J end lost 0 bases, and 23 bases lay between the germline ends. The CDR3 is made up of 19 amino acids. Germline V gives CDR1 SGHNT, CDR2 YYREEE (reference sequence). In DNA form, the CDR3 reads TGTGCCAGCAGCTTAGGGGCGCAGGGGCATTATTCTATGAACACTGAAGCTTTCTTT. This encodes CASSLGAQGHYSMNTEAFF.

Within the sample, this clonotype is medium-sized. V gene TRBV9 combines with J gene TRBJ2-7, with 10 bases lining up with TRBD1. The germline gives CDR1 SGDLS, CDR2 YYNGEE. Trimming cost V 4 bases and J 1 base; bases outside gene matches: 5. The CDR3 length is 15 residues. CDR3 nucleotides: TGTGCCAGCAGCATAGGGACAGGGGCTTCCTACGAGCAGTACTTC. Its translation is CASSIGTGASYEQYF.

This clonotype was recorded once. The CDR3 bases are TGTGCCAGCAGTTTACGGCCAGGCACTGAAGCTTTCTTT. It translates to CASSLRPGTEAFF. V usage is TRBV27 and J usage is TRBJ1-1; D unresolved. This CDR3 spans 13 amino acids. Between the trimmed V and J ends, which lost 2 bases and 4 bases, there was a span of 8 bases. Per germline, CDR1 MNHEY and CDR2 SMNVEV (reference sequence).

Ten or more counts support this clonotype. The rearrangement uses TRBV15 and TRBJ1-1; possibly TRBD1 for D (6 bases). Looked up from germline, CDR1 is LNHNV and CDR2 is YYDKDF (reference sequence). V was cut by 5 bases and J by 0 bases, with 13 bases left in between. This CDR3 contains 15 residues. The CDR3 loop reads CATSVNRVLNTEAFF. The CDR3, as DNA: TGTGCCACCAGCGTCAACAGGGTTTTGAACACTGAAGCTTTCTTT.

In this sample, this clonotype is medium-sized. The chain has TRBV13 and TRBJ1-1; D is perhaps TRBD1 (6 bases). The germline V gene encodes CDR1 PRHDT and CDR2 FYEKMQ (reference sequence). Trimming left V 5 bases short and J 3 bases short, with 16 bases between. The CDR3 runs 15 residues. For the CDR3, the DNA is TGTGCCAGCAGCACCAAACAGGGCTGGGACACTGAAGCTTTCTTT. This sequence encodes CASSTKQGWDTEAFF.

This clonotype has at least ten counts. V is TRBV19 and J is TRBJ2-1; TRBD1 or TRBD2 may be the D gene (5 bases each). The CDR3 has 13 residues. CDR1 is LNHDA, CDR2 SQIVND, per germline (reference sequence). The V and J ends lost 9 bases and 5 bases respectively, with 14 bases between them. The CDR3, as DNA: TGTGCCAGCTCCCCCGGGGCCCACAATGAGCAGTTCTTC. This codes for CASSPGAHNEQFF. Complete variable domain (other parts from reference TRBV19 and TRBJ2-1): DGGITQSPKYLFRKEGQNVTLSCEQNLNHDAMYWYRQDPGQGLRLIYYSQIVNDFQKGDIAEGYSVSREKKESFPLTVTSAQKNPTAFYLCASSPGAHNEQFFGPGTRLTVL.

In its sample, this clonotype was seen a few times. The chain has TRBV18 and TRBJ1-2; tentative D call: TRBD1 (5 bases). CDR1 is KGHSH, CDR2 LQKENI, per germline. The CDR3 length is 14 residues. Trimming took 3 bases from V and 4 from J, leaving 12 bases between them. The CDR3 reads CASSPRDGAYGYTF. CDR3 bases: TGTGCCAGCTCACCGAGGGACGGAGCCTATGGCTACACCTTC.

In this sample, this clonotype turned up many times. The chain joins TRBV28 to TRBJ2-6; 7 nucleotides agree with TRBD1. Germline V gene data show CDR1 as MDHEN and CDR2 as SYDVKM. V trimming: 6 bases; J trimming: 0 bases; junction bases outside the gene matches: 14. This CDR3 is 19 amino acids long. The CDR3 DNA reads TGTGCCAGCAGCTCATTGCGTACAGGGGTAGACTCTGGGGCCAACGTCCTGACTTTC. Protein sequence: CASSSLRTGVDSGANVLTF.

This clonotype is judged medium-sized (0.01 to 0.1%). The chain has TRBV30 and TRBJ2-2, with D possibly TRBD1 on 5 matching bases. Germline loops: CDR1 GTSNPN, CDR2 SVGIG (reference sequence). CDR3 length: 14 amino acids. Between the trimmed V and J ends, which lost 5 bases and 4 bases, there was a span of 14 bases. The CDR3 spells CAWVRQSATGELFF. CDR3 coding DNA: TGTGCCTGGGTCAGACAGTCCGCCACCGGGGAGCTGTTTTTT.

This clonotype has only a few counts. The CDR3 DNA is TGTGCCAGCAGCCAAGCCGGACTCCAAGCTCCCTACGAGCAGTACTTC. This codes for CASSQAGLQAPYEQYF. The chain uses TRBV14 and TRBJ2-7; weak D call: TRBD2 (5 bases). Trimming cost V 1 base and J 2 bases, with 15 bases left between them. This CDR3 is 16 amino acids long. Germline-derived CDR1 and CDR2 are SGHDN and FVKESK.

This clonotype is deemed medium-sized. The rearrangement joins TRBV6-5 to TRBJ2-2; 12 bases fit TRBD1. From germline, CDR1 is MNHEY and CDR2 SVGAGI. The CDR3 is 16 residues long. V lost 2 bases to trimming and J lost 3 bases; unmatched junction nucleotides: 1. CDR3 sequence (DNA): TGTGCCAGCAGTTACGGGACAGGGGGCGACACCGGGGAGCTGTTTTTT. It is translated as CASSYGTGGDTGELFF.